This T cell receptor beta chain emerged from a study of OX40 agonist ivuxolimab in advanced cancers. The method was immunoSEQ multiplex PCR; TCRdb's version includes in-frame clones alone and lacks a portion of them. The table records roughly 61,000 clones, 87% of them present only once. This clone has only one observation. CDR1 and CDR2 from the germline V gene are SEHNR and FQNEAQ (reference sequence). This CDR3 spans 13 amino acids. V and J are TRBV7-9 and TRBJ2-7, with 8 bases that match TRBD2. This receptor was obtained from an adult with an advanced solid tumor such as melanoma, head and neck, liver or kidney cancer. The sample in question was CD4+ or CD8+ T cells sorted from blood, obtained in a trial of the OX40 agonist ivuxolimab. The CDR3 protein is CAGGLAGTYEQYF. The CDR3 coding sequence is TGTGCTGGGGGGCTAGCGGGTACCTACGAGCAGTACTTC.